The 13 T cell receptor beta chains given below trace back to one sample, sequenced in a study of T cells after yellow fever vaccination. TCRdb independently ran MiXCR on the 5' RACE reads; one entry per CDR3 protein. Among a few hundred thousand distinct CDR3 sequences listed, under 5% were seen once. Sequenced material: PBMCs, taken 5 days after the yellow fever booster vaccination. The source is a man younger than 30 who received the YFV17D yellow fever vaccine.

This clonotype has only a few counts. The rearrangement links TRBV29-1 to TRBJ2-1; 10 positions match TRBD2. The junction had 5 bases not matched to a gene; V was cut back by 5 bases and J by 4 bases. Germline CDR1 is SQVTM and CDR2 is ANQGSEA. The CDR3 runs to 14 residues. The CDR3 protein is CSVPSSGGYNEQFF. CDR3 in DNA: TGCAGCGTTCCCTCTAGCGGGGGTTACAATGAGCAGTTCTTC.

There are many counts of this clonotype. The rearrangement joins TRBV5-1 to TRBJ2-2; 9 bases are a match to TRBD2. Germline V gene data show CDR1 as SGHRS and CDR2 as YFSETQ. The CDR3 loop spans 16 amino acids. The trim removed 1 base at V and 1 base at J, leaving 2 bases unmatched. This chain's CDR3 is CASSLLAGKNTGELFF. CDR3 DNA: TGCGCCAGCAGCTTGCTAGCGGGAAAGAACACCGGGGAGCTGTTTTTT.

Ten or more counts support this clonotype. The genes are TRBV4-3 and TRBJ2-7; D is possibly TRBD2 (5 bases). The germline CDR1 and CDR2 sequences are LGHNA and YSLEER. This CDR3 has 15 amino acids. V lost 3 bases, J lost 1 base, and 13 bases lay in between. DNA for the CDR3: TGCGCCAGCAGCCAGGCCAGCGGTTGGTCCTACGAGCAGTACTTC. It translates to CASSQASGWSYEQYF.

The chain combines TRBV4-1 with TRBJ2-3, with D unresolved. Germline values: CDR1 MGHRA, CDR2 YSYEKL. The CDR3 is made up of 11 amino acids. The ends were cut back, 1 base at V and 10 bases at J, with 6 bases in the middle. CDR3 protein: CASSQGVSQYF. The CDR3 nucleotides are TGCGCCAGCAGCCAAGGGGTGTCGCAGTATTTT.

This clonotype was observed many times. The rearrangement uses TRBV7-2 and TRBJ2-3; 9 bases line up with TRBD2. Germline lookup yields CDR1 SGHTA and CDR2 FQGNSA. Unmatched junction bases numbered 11, after V lost 5 bases and J lost 5 bases. The CDR3 spans 16 residues. The CDR3 loop reads CASSPTAGGPVDTQYF. CDR3 nucleotides: TGTGCCAGCAGCCCCACGGCGGGGGGGCCGGTAGATACGCAGTATTTT.

This clonotype was seen ten or more times. V gene TRBV13 combines with J gene TRBJ2-5; 9 bases align to TRBD1. The germline CDR1 and CDR2 sequences are PRHDT and FYEKMQ (reference sequence). CDR3 length: 16 amino acids. Losses at the gene ends were 3 bases for V and 2 bases for J; bases not matched to a gene: 7. The CDR3 reads CASSFVGDRDQETQYF. DNA of the CDR3: TGTGCCAGCAGCTTTGTCGGGGACAGGGATCAAGAGACCCAGTACTTC.

The table lists this clonotype with a few counts. The chain employs TRBV28 and TRBJ2-5; D not certain. The germline gives CDR1 MDHEN, CDR2 SYDVKM. This CDR3 contains 11 residues. Trimming left V 6 bases short and J 11 bases short, with 13 bases between. Written as DNA, the CDR3 is TGTGCCAGCAGGAGTTACACATTTCAGTACTTC. Protein sequence: CASRSYTFQYF.

V gene TRBV7-9 combines with J gene TRBJ2-4; D is unresolved. The ends were cut back, 2 bases at V and 5 bases at J, with 16 bases in the middle. Germline values: CDR1 SEHNR, CDR2 FQNEAQ (reference sequence). This CDR3 region has 16 residues. The CDR3 spells CASSLIGIDPENIQYF. DNA of the CDR3: TGTGCCAGCAGCTTAATTGGGATAGACCCAGAAAACATTCAGTACTTC.

This clonotype has only a few counts. The chain links TRBV5-1 to TRBJ1-2; no clear D gene. The CDR3 length is 15 residues. V lost 0 bases to trimming and J lost 5 bases, with 14 bases between them. Germline CDR1 SGHRS, CDR2 YFSETQ. The DNA for the CDR3 is TGCGCCAGCAGCTTGGGTAGGGCAAAACGGTATGGCTACACCTTC. Protein product: CASSLGRAKRYGYTF.

This clonotype was recorded at least ten times. The rearrangement uses TRBV7-2 and TRBJ2-6; the D gene could be TRBD1 or TRBD2 (6 bases each). Germline CDR1 is SGHTA and CDR2 is FQGNSA. V was trimmed by 5 bases and J by 1 base, leaving 15 bases between them. CDR3 length equals 17 residues. CDR3: CASSRDGGGSGANVLTF. The CDR3 DNA reads as TGTGCCAGCAGCCGAGACGGGGGCGGTTCTGGGGCCAACGTCCTGACTTTC. The whole variable domain, filled in from reference TRBV7-2 and TRBJ2-6, reads GAGVSQSPSNKVTEKGKDVELRCDPISGHTALYWYRQSLGQGLEFLIYFQGNSAPDKSGLPSDRFSAERTGGSVSTLTIQRTQQEDSAVYLCASSRDGGGSGANVLTFGAGSRLTVL.

CDR3 nucleotides: TGCAGCGTGAGTGACTCTGGGGCCAACGTCCTGACTTTC. Its protein product is CSVSDSGANVLTF. This chain links TRBV29-1 with TRBJ2-6; D is uncertain. Trimming pared 6 bases from V and 0 bases from J, leaving 6 bases between. Germline lookup yields CDR1 SQVTM and CDR2 ANQGSEA. The CDR3 extends over 13 amino acids.

In this sample, this clonotype turned up many times. The rearrangement joins TRBV6-2 or TRBV6-3 to TRBJ1-5; D call uncertain. Trimming cost V 4 bases and J 0 bases, with 4 bases left between them. Germline CDR1 is MNHEY and CDR2 is SVGEGT. The CDR3 totals 13 residues. The CDR3 region has the DNA TGTGCCAGCAGTTCGGATAGCAATCAGCCCCAGCATTTT. It is translated as CASSSDSNQPQHF.

The chain has TRBV12-3 or TRBV12-4 and TRBJ1-1; unclear D gene. Trimming took off 3 bases at V and 4 bases at J, with 6 bases between the two ends. CDR3 size: 12 residues. CDR3 nucleotide sequence: TGTGCCAGCAGTTTGAGGTTCACTGAAGCTTTCTTT. Translating gives CASSLRFTEAFF.